The present TCR beta chain was sequenced within a study of blood T cell repertoires in COVID-19. Across the whole study: COVID-19 samples collected from the United States, Italy and Spain covered acute and convalescent phases. Sample material is recorded as cDNA or gDNA derived from T cells, B-cell-depleted T cells, or PBMCs.

The CDR3 has 16 amino acids. V dropped 2 bases and J dropped 4 bases, with 14 bases sitting between them. Germline CDR1 and CDR2: MNHEY and SVGAGI. Per the study methods: Amplified reference gene primers provided the basis for estimating nucleated cell counts. Clones were read by immunoSEQ multiplex PCR, and TCRdb kept only the in-frame ones, dropping some. That table supplies the V and J calls and clone size; D and trimming were determined from the DNA. The sample shows some 96,000 clones, 70% to 90% of them seen only once. The chain couples TRBV6-5 to TRBJ2-2; D gene uncertain. The sequencing sample was made of peripheral blood. The source of this sequence is an older man with acute or convalescent COVID-19. CDR3 loop: CASSYPVRVTTGELFF. CDR3 nucleotide sequence: TGTGCCAGCAGTTACCCCGTTCGGGTGACCACCGGGGAGCTGTTTTTT.